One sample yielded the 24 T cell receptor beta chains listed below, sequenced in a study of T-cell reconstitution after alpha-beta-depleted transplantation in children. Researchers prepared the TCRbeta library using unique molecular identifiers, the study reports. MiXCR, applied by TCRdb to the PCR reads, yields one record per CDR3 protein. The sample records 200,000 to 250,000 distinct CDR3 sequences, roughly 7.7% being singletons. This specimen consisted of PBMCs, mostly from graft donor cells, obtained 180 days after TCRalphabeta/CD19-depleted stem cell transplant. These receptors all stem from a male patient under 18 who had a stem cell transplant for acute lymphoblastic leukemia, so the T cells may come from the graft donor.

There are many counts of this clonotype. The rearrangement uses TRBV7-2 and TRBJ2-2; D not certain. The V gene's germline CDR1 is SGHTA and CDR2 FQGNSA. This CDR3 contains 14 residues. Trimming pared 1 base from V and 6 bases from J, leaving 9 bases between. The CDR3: CASSLVTTSGELFF. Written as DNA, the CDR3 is TGTGCCAGCAGCTTAGTCACCACTTCCGGGGAGCTGTTTTTT. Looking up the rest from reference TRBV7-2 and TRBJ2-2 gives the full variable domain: GAGVSQSPSNKVTEKGKDVELRCDPISGHTALYWYRQSLGQGLEFLIYFQGNSAPDKSGLPSDRFSAERTGGSVSTLTIQRTQQEDSAVYLCASSLVTTSGELFFGEGSRLTVL.

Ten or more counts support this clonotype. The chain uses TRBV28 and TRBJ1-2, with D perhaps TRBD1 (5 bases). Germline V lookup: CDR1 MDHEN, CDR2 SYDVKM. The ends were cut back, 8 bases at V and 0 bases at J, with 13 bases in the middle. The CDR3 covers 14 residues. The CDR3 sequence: CASCGAPPNYGYTF. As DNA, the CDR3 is TGTGCCAGCTGCGGGGCCCCGCCTAACTATGGCTACACCTTC.

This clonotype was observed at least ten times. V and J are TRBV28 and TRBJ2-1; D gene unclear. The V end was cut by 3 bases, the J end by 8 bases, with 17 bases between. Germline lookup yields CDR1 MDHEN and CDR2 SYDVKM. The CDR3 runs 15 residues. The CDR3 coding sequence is TGTGCCAGCAGTTTGACCCGGGCAGGATCCGATGAGCAGTTCTTC. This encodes CASSLTRAGSDEQFF.

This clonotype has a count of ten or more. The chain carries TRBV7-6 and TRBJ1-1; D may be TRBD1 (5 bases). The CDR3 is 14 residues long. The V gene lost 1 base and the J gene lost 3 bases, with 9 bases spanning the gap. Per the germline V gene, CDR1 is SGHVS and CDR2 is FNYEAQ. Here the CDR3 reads CASSLGGEHTEAFF. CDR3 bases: TGTGCCAGCAGCTTAGGAGGGGAGCACACTGAAGCTTTCTTT. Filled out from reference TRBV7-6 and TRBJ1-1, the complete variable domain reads GAGVSQSPRYKVTKRGQDVALRCDPISGHVSLYWYRQALGQGPEFLTYFNYEAQQDKSGLPNDRFSAERPEGSISTLTIQRTEQRDSAMYRCASSLGGEHTEAFFGQGTRLTVV.

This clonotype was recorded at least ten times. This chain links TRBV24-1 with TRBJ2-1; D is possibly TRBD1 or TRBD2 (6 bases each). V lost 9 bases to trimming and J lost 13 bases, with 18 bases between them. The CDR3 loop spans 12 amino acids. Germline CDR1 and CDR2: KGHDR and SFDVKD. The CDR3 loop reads CATSTQGRKQFF. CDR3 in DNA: TGTGCCACCTCCACCCAGGGGAGGAAACAGTTCTTC.

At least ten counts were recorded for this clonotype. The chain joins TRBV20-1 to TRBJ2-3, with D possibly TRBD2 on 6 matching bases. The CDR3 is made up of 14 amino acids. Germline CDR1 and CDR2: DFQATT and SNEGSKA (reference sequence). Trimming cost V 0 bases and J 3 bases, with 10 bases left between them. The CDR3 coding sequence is TGCAGTGCTAGAGATGGGGCGGGAACAGATACGCAGTATTTT. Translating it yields CSARDGAGTDTQYF.

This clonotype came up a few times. Written as DNA, the CDR3 is TGTGCCAGCAGTCGACCCGGGGACACTAAGCTGTTTTTT. Protein: CASSRPGDTKLFF. The genes are TRBV7-3 and TRBJ2-2; D perhaps matches TRBD1 (6 bases). The CDR3 length is 13 residues. V lost 6 bases to trimming and J lost 12 bases, with 17 bases between them. The germline gives CDR1 SGHTA, CDR2 FQGTGA.

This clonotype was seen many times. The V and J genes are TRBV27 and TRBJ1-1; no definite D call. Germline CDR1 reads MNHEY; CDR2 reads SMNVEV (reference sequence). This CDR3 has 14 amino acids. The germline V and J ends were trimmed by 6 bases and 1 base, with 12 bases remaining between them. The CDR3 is CASSRERGNTEAFF. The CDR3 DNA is TGTGCCAGCAGCCGGGAGCGGGGGAACACTGAAGCTTTCTTT.

The CDR3 nucleotides read TGTGCCAGCAGTTCCTGGACTAGCGGGGGCCTTTACGAGCAGTACTTC. It specifies CASSSWTSGGLYEQYF. The chain employs TRBV6-2 or TRBV6-3 and TRBJ2-7; 13 nucleotides match TRBD2. Germline loops: CDR1 MNHEY, CDR2 SVGEGT. V was pared by 4 bases and J by 4 bases, with 7 bases of the junction left unmatched. The CDR3 is made up of 16 amino acids.

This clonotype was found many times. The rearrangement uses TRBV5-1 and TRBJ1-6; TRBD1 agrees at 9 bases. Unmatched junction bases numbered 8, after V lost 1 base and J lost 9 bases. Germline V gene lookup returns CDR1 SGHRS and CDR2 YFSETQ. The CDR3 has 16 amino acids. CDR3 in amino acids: CASSLSTGGQASPLHF. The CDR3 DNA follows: TGCGCCAGCAGCTTGTCAACAGGGGGCCAGGCTTCACCCCTCCACTTT.

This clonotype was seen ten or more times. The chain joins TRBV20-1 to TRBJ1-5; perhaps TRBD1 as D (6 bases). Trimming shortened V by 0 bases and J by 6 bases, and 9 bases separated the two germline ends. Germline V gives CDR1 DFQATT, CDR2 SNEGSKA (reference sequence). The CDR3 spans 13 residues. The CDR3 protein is CSARDQGTQPQHF. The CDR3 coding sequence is TGCAGTGCTAGAGATCAGGGGACTCAGCCCCAGCATTTT.

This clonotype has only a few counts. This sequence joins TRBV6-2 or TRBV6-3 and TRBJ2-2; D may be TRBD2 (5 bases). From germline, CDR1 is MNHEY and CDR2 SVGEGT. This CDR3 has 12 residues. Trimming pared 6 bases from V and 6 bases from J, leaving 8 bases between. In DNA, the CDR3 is TGTGCCAGCAGGTGGCGGGCCGGGGAGCTGTTTTTT. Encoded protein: CASRWRAGELFF.

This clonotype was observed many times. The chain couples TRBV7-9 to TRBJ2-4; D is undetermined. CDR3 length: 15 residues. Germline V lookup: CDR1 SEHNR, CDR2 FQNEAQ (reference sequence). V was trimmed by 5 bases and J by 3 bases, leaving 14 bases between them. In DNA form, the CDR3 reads TGTGCCAGCAGCACAAACTGGGTCGGCAAAAACATTCAGTACTTC. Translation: CASSTNWVGKNIQYF.

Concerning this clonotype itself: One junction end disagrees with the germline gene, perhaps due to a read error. The CDR3 sequence: CSAGTVYSYTF. CDR3 nucleotides: TGCAGTGCTGGGACGGTCTATAGCTACACCTTC. The V call is TRBV20-1, the J call TRBJ1-2, with D tentatively TRBD1 (5 bases). Germline lookup yields CDR1 DFQATT and CDR2 SNEGSKA (reference sequence). This CDR3 has 11 residues.

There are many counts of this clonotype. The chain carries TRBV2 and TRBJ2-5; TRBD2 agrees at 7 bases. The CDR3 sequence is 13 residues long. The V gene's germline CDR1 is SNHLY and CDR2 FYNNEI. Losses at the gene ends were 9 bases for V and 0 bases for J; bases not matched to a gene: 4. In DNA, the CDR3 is TGTGCCAGAGGACTAGAAAACCAAGAGACCCAGTACTTC. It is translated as CARGLENQETQYF.

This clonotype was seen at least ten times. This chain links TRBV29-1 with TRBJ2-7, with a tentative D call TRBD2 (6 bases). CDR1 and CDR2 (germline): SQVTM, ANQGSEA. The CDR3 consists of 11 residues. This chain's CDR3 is CSVVGGYEQYF. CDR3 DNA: TGCAGTGTCGTGGGAGGCTACGAGCAGTACTTC.

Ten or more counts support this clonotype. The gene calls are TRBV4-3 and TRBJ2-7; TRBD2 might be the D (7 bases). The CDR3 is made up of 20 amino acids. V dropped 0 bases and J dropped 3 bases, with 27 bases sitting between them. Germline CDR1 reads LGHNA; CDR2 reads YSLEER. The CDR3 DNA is TGCGCCAGCAGCCAAGACAGGCACTTCCCGGGGGGCCGACTCTACTACGAGCAGTACTTC. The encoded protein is CASSQDRHFPGGRLYYEQYF.

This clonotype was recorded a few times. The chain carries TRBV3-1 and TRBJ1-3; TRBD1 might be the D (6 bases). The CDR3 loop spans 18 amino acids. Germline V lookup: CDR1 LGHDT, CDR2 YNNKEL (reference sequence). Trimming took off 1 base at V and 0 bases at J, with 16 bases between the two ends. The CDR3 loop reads CASSQVLGAASSGNTIYF. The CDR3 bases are TGTGCCAGCAGCCAAGTTTTGGGGGCGGCGTCCTCTGGAAACACCATATATTTT.

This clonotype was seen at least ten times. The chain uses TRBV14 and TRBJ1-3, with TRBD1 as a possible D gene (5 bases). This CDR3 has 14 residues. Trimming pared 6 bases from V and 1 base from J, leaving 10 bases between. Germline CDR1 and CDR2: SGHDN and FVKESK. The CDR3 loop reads CASRLTGSGNTIYF. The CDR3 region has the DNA TGTGCCAGCAGACTCACAGGATCTGGAAACACCATATATTTT.

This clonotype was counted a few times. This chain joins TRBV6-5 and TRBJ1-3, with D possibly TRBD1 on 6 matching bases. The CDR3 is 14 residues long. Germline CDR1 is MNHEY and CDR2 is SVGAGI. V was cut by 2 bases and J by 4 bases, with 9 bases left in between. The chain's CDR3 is CASSYLTGGNTIYF. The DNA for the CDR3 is TGTGCCAGCAGTTACCTGACAGGCGGAAACACCATATATTTT.

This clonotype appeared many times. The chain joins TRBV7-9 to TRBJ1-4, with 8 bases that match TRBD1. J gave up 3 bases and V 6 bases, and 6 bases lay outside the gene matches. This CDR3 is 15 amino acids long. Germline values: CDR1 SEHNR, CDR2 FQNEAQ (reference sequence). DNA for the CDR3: TGTGCCAGCAGTTATCAGGGGGCACCTAATGAAAAACTGTTTTTT. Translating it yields CASSYQGAPNEKLFF.

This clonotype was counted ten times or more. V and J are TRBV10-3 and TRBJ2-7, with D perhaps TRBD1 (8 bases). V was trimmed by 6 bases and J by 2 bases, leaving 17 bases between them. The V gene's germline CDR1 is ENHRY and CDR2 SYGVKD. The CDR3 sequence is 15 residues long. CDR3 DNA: TGTGCCATCAGCACCGACAGGGGAGGGCCCTACGAGCAGTACTTC. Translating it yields CAISTDRGGPYEQYF.

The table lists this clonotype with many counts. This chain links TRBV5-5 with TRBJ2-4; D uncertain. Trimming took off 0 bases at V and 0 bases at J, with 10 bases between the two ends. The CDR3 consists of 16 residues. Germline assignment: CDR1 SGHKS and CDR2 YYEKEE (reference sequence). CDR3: CASSLVATVAKNIQYF. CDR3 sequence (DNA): TGTGCCAGCAGCTTGGTGGCGACGGTAGCCAAAAACATTCAGTACTTC. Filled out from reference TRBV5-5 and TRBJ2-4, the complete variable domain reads DAGVTQSPTHLIKTRGQQVTLRCSPISGHKSVSWYQQVLGQGPQFIFQYYEKEERGRGNFPDRFSARQFPNYSSELNVNALLLGDSALYLCASSLVATVAKNIQYFGAGTRLSVL.

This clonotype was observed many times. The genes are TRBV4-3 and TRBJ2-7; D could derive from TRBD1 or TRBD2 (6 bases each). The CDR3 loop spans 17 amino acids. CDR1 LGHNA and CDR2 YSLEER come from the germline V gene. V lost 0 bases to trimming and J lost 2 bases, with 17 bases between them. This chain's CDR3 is CASSQDLGGQGPYEQYF. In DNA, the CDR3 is TGCGCCAGCAGCCAAGATCTGGGGGGTCAGGGGCCCTACGAGCAGTACTTC.